This record covers a single TCR beta chain. Its antigen remains unidentified. At one boundary the junction diverges from the germline segment, which might be a read error. The sample is drawn from a study of tumor-infiltrating lymphocytes in primary liver carcinoma (dated by TCRdb to the late 2010s). In terms of the full investigation: About 5 patients with histopathologically diagnosed primary liver carcinoma underwent surgical resection in China between November 2015 and early 2016. The tumors of the five patients were staged as T1-T3 N0M0, with maximum diameters ranging from about 4 to 11 cm. Each sample produced about 3.65 to 7.13 million productive TCRbeta reads, and read depth showed no significant difference between tissue types. The study combined TCRbeta repertoire sequencing, expression microarrays and whole-exome sequencing across five regions of each liver tumor, with adjacent normal tissue and blood. A total of roughly 35 specimens from 5 patients went through TCRbeta repertoire sequencing, namely 25 tumor regions, 5 adjacent noncancerous liver tissues and 5 peripheral blood samples. The five patients, three men and two women aged 30 to 69 years, had hepatocellular carcinoma (four) or combined HCC and intrahepatic cholangiocarcinoma (one). Repertoires from technical replicates were highly reproducible, with mean shared-clone rates about 0.91 and correlation coefficients above 0.98. The investigation overall reported the following: The top 250 clones made up a significantly larger repertoire fraction in tumors than in blood (p = 0.039). Repertoire overlap was higher between tumor regions (mean roughly 35%) than tumor-adjacent (approximately 17%) or tumor-blood (14%) pairs, consistent with antigen-driven expansion. With just five or six patients in the study, the authors point out that the findings should be validated in a larger study. Since the samples were bulk and unsorted, there was no way to compare CD4+ and CD8+ T cell repertoires. Only the TCR beta chain was sequenced, so true repertoire diversity is likely underestimated because unpaired alpha chains were not captured.

TRIzol reagent was used to extract blood RNA from unsorted whole blood, while the DNeasy Blood & Tissue kit provided the germline DNA. Chronic HBV infection was present in the patients, and the patients were treatment-naive at sampling. Approximately 4.1 milliliters of peripheral blood were collected into K2EDTA tubes before surgery. Including cysteine and phenylalanine, the CDR3 has 14 amino acids. The kept DNA is CDR3 alone, 42 bases in frame from the first base. The germline V gene yields SQVTM for CDR1 and ANQGSEA for CDR2. Starting from 500 to 600 ng total RNA, TCRbeta-specific cDNA was produced by reverse transcription with a constant-region primer and ProtoScript II reverse transcriptase. The TCRbeta libraries were prepared through three rounds of nested multiplex PCR following a slightly modified ARM-PCR procedure. Multiplex TRBV1-TRBV30 forward primers and a Cbeta reverse primer were used in the first two PCR rounds, each of which was run for around 9 cycles. Sample barcodes and Illumina adapters were added in a final 25-cycle PCR using Deep VentR polymerase. Before sequencing, amplicons of 200-500 bp were purified from gel using a QIAquick gel extraction kit. The TCRbeta amplicons were sequenced with 250-bp paired-end reads on an Illumina HiSeq 2500. The published analysis was carried out like this. To recover full CDR3 sequences, reads were quality-trimmed using Trimmomatic v0.33 and paired reads were then merged using FLASH v1.2.11. V, D and J germline segments were assigned to the rearranged TCRbeta sequences by MiGEC v1.2.1b. Clonotype statistics, along with Shannon-Wiener diversity indices, were calculated using VDJtools v1.0.0. To reduce sampling bias, subsequent analyses other than the diversity analysis used only the 250 most abundant clonotypes in each sample. TCRdb reprocessed the public reads (quality trimming at Q25 with fastp, clone calling with MiXCR) and kept in-frame beta chains. Each CDR3 protein appears once, grouped with its most common genes and DNA. These V and J calls rely on TCRdb rather than the paper's analysis. The sample data list about 330,000 distinct CDR3 sequences, and less than 65% of these were observed just once. The ten biggest clones cover 5.5% to 7% of the sample.

The chain couples TRBV29-1 to TRBJ2-7; TRBD1 agrees with 7 junctional bases. Sequences were obtained from peripheral blood. The source is a man aged 40-49 years with primary liver carcinoma and hepatitis B virus infection. The DNA sequence is as follows: TGCAGCCTTGAAATCAACCCCCGGACAGGCGAGCAGTACTTC. The resulting protein is CSLEINPRTGEQYF.